Listed here is a single T cell receptor beta chain. At the time of sampling, donors were nominally healthy, though unrecorded immune exposures were likely. A multiplex PCR was run with 60 Vbeta primers and 13 Jbeta primers. Using immunoSEQ multiplex PCR, the repertoire was profiled, and TCRdb retains in-frame clones only, with some absent. Of around 40,000 clones in the sample, over 60% are singletons; the top ten hold roughly 3.9%. This sample stems from a study of cytomegalovirus exposure and HLA in healthy donors. The V gene's germline CDR1 is KGHSH and CDR2 LQKENI. Trimming removed 3 bases from V and 2 bases from J; junction bases left unmatched: 3. This CDR3 is built from 16 residues.

Sequenced material: PBMCs. This TCR was sampled from a man in his forties in good health and CMV-seronegative. The V call is TRBV18, the J call TRBJ2-6; the match to TRBD2 covers 8 bases. For the CDR3, the DNA is TGTGCCAGCTCACCCCTTAGCGGGACTGGGGCCAACGTCCTGACTTTC. Encoded protein: CASSPLSGTGANVLTF.